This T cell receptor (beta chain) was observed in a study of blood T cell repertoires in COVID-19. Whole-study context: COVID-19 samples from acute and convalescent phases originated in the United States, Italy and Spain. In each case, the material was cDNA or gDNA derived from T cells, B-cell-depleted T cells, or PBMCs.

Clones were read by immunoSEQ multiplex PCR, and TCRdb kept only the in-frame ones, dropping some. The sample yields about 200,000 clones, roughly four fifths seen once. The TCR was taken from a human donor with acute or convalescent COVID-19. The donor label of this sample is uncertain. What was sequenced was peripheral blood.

In nucleotides, the CDR3 is TGTGCCAGCAGCCAAGGACTAGCGGGAGGGTACGAGCAGTACTTC. This sequence encodes CASSQGLAGGYEQYF. V usage is TRBV3-1 (or the pseudogene TRBV3-2) and J usage is TRBJ2-7; 14 bases fit TRBD2. Germline V CDR1 and CDR2: LGHDT, YNNKEL (reference sequence). This CDR3 is built from 15 residues. V lost 1 base and J lost 4; bases outside the gene matches: 0.